This TCR beta chain was sequenced for a study of PD-1 blockade in classical Hodgkin lymphoma. Background on the study: With a 2-week interval, patients received intravenous nivolumab at 3 mg/kg. Study observations and caveats: Patients starting nivolumab under 1 year after ASCT were excluded.

Regarding this clone: The target antigen is unknown.

Following autologous stem cell transplantation, relapse occurred in every patient, and exposure to brentuximab vedotin varied. Some clones are missing from TCRdb's copy, which holds only in-frame ones; the method was immunoSEQ multiplex PCR. Of approximately 15,000 clones in the sample, 82% were seen once. V lost 5 bases and J 8 bases, leaving 12 bases between the germline ends. The V gene's germline CDR1 is SEHNR and CDR2 FQNEAQ (reference sequence). The CDR3 runs to 12 residues. The J gene is TRBJ1-2, the V gene TRBV7-9, with D unclear. Material: peripheral blood mononuclear cells (PBMCs), obtained before the second cycle of nivolumab. This receptor was identified in a human donor with classical Hodgkin lymphoma. Written as DNA, the CDR3 is TGTGCCAGCAGCGCAGCAACAGTCGGCTACACCTTC. It translates to CASSAATVGYTF.